The clone carrying this TCR beta chain was observed at least ten times. The CDR3 runs to 16 residues. Germline V lookup: CDR1 MNHEY, CDR2 SMNVEV (reference sequence). The ends lost 0 bases at V and 3 bases at J; junction bases unmatched: 2. The data belong to a study of T cells after yellow fever vaccination. TCRdb redid the calling of the 5' RACE reads with MiXCR, one entry per CDR3 protein. In the table there are around 46,000 distinct CDR3 sequences, roughly 7.1% of which are singletons. The study, taken as a whole, reports: In FACS-sorted repertoires, abundant clonotypes from the bulk population could appear as contaminants. A faster peak, day 5 versus 15, was reached by the weaker secondary response. The appearance of a small share of clonotypes in both CD4 and CD8 compartments was observed.

The chain links TRBV27 to TRBJ2-7; 13 nucleotides line up with TRBD2. The sample was CD8+ T cells not binding an NS4B(214-222) dextramer, sorted from PBMCs, taken 45 days after the yellow fever booster vaccination. The TCR originated in a man aged 30-40 years who received the YFV17D yellow fever vaccine. CDR3: CASSLSGTSGVYEQYF. Here the CDR3 DNA reads TGTGCCAGCAGTTTATCGGGGACTAGCGGGGTCTACGAGCAGTACTTC.